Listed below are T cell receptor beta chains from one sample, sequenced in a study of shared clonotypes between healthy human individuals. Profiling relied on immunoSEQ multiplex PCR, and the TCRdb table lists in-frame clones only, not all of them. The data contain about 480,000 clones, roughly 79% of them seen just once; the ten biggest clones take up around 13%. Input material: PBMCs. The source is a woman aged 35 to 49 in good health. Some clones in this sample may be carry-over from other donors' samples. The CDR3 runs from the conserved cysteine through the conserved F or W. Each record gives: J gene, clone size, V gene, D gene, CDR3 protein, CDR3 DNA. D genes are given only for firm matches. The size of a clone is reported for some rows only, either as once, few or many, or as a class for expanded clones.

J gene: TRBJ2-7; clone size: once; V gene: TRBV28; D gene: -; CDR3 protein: CASSSPSISYEQYF; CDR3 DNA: TGTGCCAGCAGTTCCCCAAGCATCTCCTACGAGCAGTACTTC
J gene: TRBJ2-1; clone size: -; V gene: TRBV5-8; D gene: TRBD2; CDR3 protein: CASSLLRLAGDNEQFF; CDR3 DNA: TGTGCCAGCAGCTTATTAAGGCTAGCGGGGGACAATGAGCAGTTCTTC
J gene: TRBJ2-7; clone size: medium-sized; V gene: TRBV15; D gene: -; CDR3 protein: CATSLQMRGPPYEQYF; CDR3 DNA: TGTGCCACCAGCTTGCAAATGCGGGGGCCACCCTACGAGCAGTACTTC
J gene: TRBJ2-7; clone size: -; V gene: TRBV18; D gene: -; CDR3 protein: CASSTGAGGASSYEQYF; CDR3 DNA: TGTGCCAGCTCCACAGGGGCCGGGGGGGCCAGCTCCTACGAGCAGTACTTC
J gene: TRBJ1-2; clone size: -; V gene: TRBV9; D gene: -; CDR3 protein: CASSVSGTTYGYTF; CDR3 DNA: TGTGCCAGCAGCGTATCAGGGACTACCTATGGCTACACCTTC
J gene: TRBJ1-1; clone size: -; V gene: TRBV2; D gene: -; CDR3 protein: CASTSGGPSTEAFF; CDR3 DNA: TGTGCCAGCACCTCTGGGGGGCCGAGCACTGAAGCTTTCTTT
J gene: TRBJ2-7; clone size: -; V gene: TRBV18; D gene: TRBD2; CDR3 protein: CASSPSGTSGRRQYF; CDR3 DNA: TGTGCCAGCTCACCCTCCGGGACTAGCGGGAGAAGGCAGTACTTC
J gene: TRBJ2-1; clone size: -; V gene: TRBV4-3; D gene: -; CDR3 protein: CASSREGGGEPHEQFF; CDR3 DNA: TGCGCCAGCAGCCGCGAAGGAGGGGGCGAGCCTCATGAGCAGTTCTTC
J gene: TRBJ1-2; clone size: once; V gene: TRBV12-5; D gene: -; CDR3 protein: CASGLDYGGYTF; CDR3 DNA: TGTGCTAGTGGTTTGGATTATGGGGGCTACACCTTC
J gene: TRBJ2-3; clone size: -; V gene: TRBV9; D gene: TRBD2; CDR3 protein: CASSVAQTSDTQYF; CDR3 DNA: TGTGCCAGCAGCGTAGCCCAGACTAGCGATACGCAGTATTTT
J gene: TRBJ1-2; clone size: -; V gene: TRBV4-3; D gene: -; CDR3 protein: CASSQEKGGNFYGYTF; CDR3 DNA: TGCGCCAGCAGCCAAGAAAAGGGGGGAAACTTCTATGGCTACACCTTC
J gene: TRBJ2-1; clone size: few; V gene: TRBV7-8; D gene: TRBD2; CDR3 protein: CASSGTSGGSSYNEQFF; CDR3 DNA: TGTGCCAGCAGTGGGACTAGCGGGGGAAGCTCCTACAATGAGCAGTTCTTC
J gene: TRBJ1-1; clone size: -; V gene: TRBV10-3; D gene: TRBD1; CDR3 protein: CAISPTGGEAFF; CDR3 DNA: TGTGCCATCAGCCCGACAGGGGGTGAAGCTTTCTTT
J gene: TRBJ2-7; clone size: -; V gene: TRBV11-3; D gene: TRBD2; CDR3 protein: CASSPDGLAGVSGEQYF; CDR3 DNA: TGTGCCAGCAGCCCAGACGGACTAGCGGGAGTGTCGGGGGAGCAGTACTTC
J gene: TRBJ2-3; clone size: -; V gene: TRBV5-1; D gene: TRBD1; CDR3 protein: CASRRQGTSTDTQYF; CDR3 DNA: TGCGCCAGCAGACGACAGGGGACTAGCACAGATACGCAGTATTTT
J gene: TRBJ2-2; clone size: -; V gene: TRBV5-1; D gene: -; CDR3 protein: CASTPPGGRLNGELFF; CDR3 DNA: TGCGCCAGCACCCCCCCTGGTGGGAGACTAAACGGGGAGCTGTTTTTT
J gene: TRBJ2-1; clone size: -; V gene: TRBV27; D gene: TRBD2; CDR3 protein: CASSSTSGVIYNEQFF; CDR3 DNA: TGTGCCAGCAGTTCAACTAGCGGGGTAATCTACAATGAGCAGTTCTTC
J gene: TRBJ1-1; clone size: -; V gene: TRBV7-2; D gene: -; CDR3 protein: CASSRSGVTEAFF; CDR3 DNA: TGTGCCAGCAGCCGTTCAGGGGTAACTGAAGCTTTCTTT
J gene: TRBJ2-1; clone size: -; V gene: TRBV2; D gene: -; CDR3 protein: CASSGLQGEQFF; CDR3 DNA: TGTGCCAGCAGTGGCCTACAGGGTGAGCAGTTCTTC
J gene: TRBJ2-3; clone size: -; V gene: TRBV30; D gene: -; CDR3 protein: CAWSVIGGATDTQYF; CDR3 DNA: TGTGCCTGGAGTGTAATCGGGGGCGCGACAGATACGCAGTATTTT
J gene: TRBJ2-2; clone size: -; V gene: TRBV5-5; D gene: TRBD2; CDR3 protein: CASSLRYPSGRAGGGELFF; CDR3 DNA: TGTGCCAGCAGCTTGAGGTACCCTAGCGGGAGGGCCGGTGGCGGGGAGCTGTTTTTT
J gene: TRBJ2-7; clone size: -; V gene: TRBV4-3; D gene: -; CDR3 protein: CASSQEGGRTYEQYF; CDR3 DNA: TGCGCCAGCAGCCAAGAAGGCGGACGGACTTACGAGCAGTACTTC
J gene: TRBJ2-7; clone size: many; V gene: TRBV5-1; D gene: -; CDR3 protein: CASRRPGAYEQYF; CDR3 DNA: TGCGCCAGCCGCCGGCCGGGAGCCTACGAGCAGTACTTC
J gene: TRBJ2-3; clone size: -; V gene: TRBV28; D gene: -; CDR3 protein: CASSTLGLRADTQYF; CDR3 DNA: TGTGCCAGCAGTACCCTTGGGTTGCGGGCAGATACGCAGTATTTT
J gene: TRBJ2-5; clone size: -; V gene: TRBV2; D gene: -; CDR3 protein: CASSVSPRGTQYF; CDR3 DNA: TGTGCCAGCAGTGTTAGTCCAAGAGGGACCCAGTACTTC
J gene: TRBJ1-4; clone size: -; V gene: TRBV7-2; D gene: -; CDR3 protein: CASSLEVGNEKLFF; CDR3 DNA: TGTGCCAGCAGCCTCGAAGTGGGGAATGAAAAACTGTTTTTT
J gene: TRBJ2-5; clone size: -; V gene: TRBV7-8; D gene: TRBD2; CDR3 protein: CASSLAWTSGSRGETQYF; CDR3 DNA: TGTGCCAGCAGCTTAGCCTGGACTAGCGGGAGTAGAGGAGAGACCCAGTACTTC
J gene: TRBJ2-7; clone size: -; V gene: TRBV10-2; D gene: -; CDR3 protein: CASRKVPDAPYEQYF; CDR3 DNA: TGCGCCAGCAGGAAAGTTCCGGACGCACCCTACGAGCAGTACTTC